Below, one T cell receptor beta chain is given with its context. The antigen remains undetermined. The identical CDR3 is also encoded by other nucleotide sequences in the sample. This sample is drawn from a study of radiation and T cells in renal cell carcinoma. Germline CDR1 is MDHEN and CDR2 is SYDVKM. The CDR3 loop spans 15 amino acids. V lost 5 bases, J lost 4 bases, and 7 bases stayed unmatched. Overall study findings and caveats: Top 100 clonotypes averaged around 50% in irradiated versus about 45% in nephrectomy-only tumors. Baseline intratumoral clonotype presence is unknown without pretreatment biopsies.

Stated treatment: 15 Gy SBRT to primary tumor, nephrectomy 4 weeks later. Nephrectomy followed 15 Gy stereotactic body radiation by 4 weeks. Data came from immunoSEQ multiplex PCR; TCRdb stores just in-frame clones and leaves some out. The profile shows more than 15,000 clones, roughly 50% of them singletons. The chain employs TRBV28 and TRBJ1-5; TRBD1 matches 8 bases. The TCR sequence derives from a woman in her sixties with renal cell carcinoma. Specimen: tumor tissue, collected from a patient whose treatment included radiotherapy and nephrectomy. The CDR3 here is CASSLGQGSNQPQHF. The DNA for the CDR3 is TGTGCCAGCAGTCTTGGACAGGGAAGTAATCAGCCCCAGCATTTT.